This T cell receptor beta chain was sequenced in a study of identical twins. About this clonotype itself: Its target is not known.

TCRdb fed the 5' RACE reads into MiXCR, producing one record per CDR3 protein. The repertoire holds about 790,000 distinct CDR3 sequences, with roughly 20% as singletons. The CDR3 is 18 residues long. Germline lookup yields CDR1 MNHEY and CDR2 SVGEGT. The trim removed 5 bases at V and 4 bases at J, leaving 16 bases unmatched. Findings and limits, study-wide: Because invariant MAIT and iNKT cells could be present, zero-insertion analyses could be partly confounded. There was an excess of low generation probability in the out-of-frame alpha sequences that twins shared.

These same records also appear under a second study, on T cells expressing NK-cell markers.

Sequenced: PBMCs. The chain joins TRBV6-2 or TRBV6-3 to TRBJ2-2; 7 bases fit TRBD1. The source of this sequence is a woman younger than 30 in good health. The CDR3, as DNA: TGTGCCAGCAGTCAACCCTCACCACAGGGGATGTCCACCGGGGAGCTGTTTTTT. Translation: CASSQPSPQGMSTGELFF.